This note documents a single TCR beta chain sequence. This clone was recorded a few times. Its antigen remains unidentified. Qualities for individual bases were not recorded, and no much larger clone is one base off. Sample time point, as interpreted from the label and publication: roughly 25 months on ibrutinib. For TCR beta library preparation, approximately 2 micrograms of genomic DNA were extracted from the cryopreserved PBMCs. Longitudinal blood samples from CLL patients on ibrutinib monotherapy were analyzed using high-throughput TCR beta sequencing. The patients took part in an open-label, single-center phase 2 trial of ibrutinib monotherapy. On a MiSeq, deep resolution sequencing aimed for a depth between 1 in 1 million and 1 in 200,000 T cells, with each clonotype covered approximately 9.8x on average. The immunoSEQ hsTCRB Kit was used to generate TCR beta libraries. Per the source publication's procedure: Data were analyzed with ImmunoSEQ Data Assistant and ImmunoSEQ Analyzer, with V, D and J genes assigned per IMGT definitions. Clonality, which ranges from 0 to 1, was calculated by subtracting the normalized Shannon entropy of productive rearrangement frequencies from one. Public clonotype analysis was restricted to overrepresented clonotypes comprising at least 0.05% of each patient's repertoire. Repertoires from about a dozen age-matched healthy donors in immuneACCESS were used as clonality controls. TCRdb took this table from immuneACCESS and kept in-frame rearrangements with V and J called. Such tables lack part of the clones; where checked against another copy, unresolved V genes explain under half of the gap, and the rest is unexplained. V and J calls plus clone size are reproduced from that table; the DNA served to infer D and trimming. Within this sample are around 250,000 clones, with under 75% of them counted one time only. 15% of the sample is held by the ten biggest clonotypes.

This record belongs to a study of cytotoxic CD8 clonotypes in ibrutinib-treated CLL (dated by TCRdb to the early 2020s). In terms of the full investigation: The cohort was composed of about a dozen relapsed/refractory and around 14 treatment-naive patients; IGHV unmutated status was identified in approximately 18 patients. Cryopreserved peripheral blood mononuclear cells were obtained prior to treatment, at the time of response, and at either disease progression or sustained remission. Every sample from remission and from progressive disease was obtained while the patients were still on ibrutinib. Of the approximately 90 people in the trial, about two dozen had longitudinal samples available. Partial responses were observed in around 25 patients and complete responses in 2; after a median follow-up of 68 months, remission was maintained in around 14 patients and progression was observed in roughly 12. Response samples were obtained after a median of 12 months of treatment, with a range of roughly 6 to 40 months. Samples averaged roughly 280,000 productive templates and 80,000 to 100,000 productive rearrangements.

On the study overall, not on this receptor specifically: Baseline clonality exceeded that of age-matched healthy donors and correlated strongly with circulating CD8+ T-cell counts. Clonality increased at ibrutinib response, stayed stable in sustained remission, and fell back toward baseline at progression. Sustained-remission and progressing patients did not have matched sampling times, and lymph node repertoires were not examined. Public clonotypes were rare and either shrank or stayed stable during treatment, and the rise in clonality at ibrutinib response reflected expansion of private clonotypes.

Measured from the cysteine to the phenylalanine, the CDR3 is 14 residues long. Left in the record is the CDR3 DNA by itself, 42 bases read in frame from the first base. V and J lose 5 bases and 7 bases, and a span of 17 bases separates them. The germline V gene specifies SQVTM as CDR1 and ANQGSEA as CDR2. The sequence derives from a human donor with chronic lymphocytic leukemia. Recombination joined TRBV29-1 with TRBJ2-2; TRBD2 might be the D gene, on 6 matching bases. The source was PBMCs, collected after 24 months of ibrutinib treatment. The CDR3 has the sequence CSVRPTSPGGELFF. The nucleotide sequence is given as TGCAGCGTTCGCCCGACTAGTCCCGGCGGGGAGCTGTTTTTT.